Each of the 30 T cell receptor beta chains below was sequenced from the same sample in a study of a mutant IDH1 vaccine in newly diagnosed glioma. As for time point: baseline, week 1 (first vaccination visit). Treatment given: pre-vaccination baseline after standard-of-care therapy. Libraries were prepared by immunoSEQ multiplex PCR; TCRdb keeps only in-frame clonotypes and omits some of them. The sample lists about 68,000 clones; 79% were seen once. The material sequenced was PBMCs, taken from a glioma patient treated with radiotherapy, temozolomide or both. The receptors derive from a man aged 45 to 65 with glioma.

Concerning this clone: The junction shows a germline mismatch at one end, possibly a read error. The gene calls are TRBV27 and TRBJ1-2, with D perhaps matching TRBD1 (6 bases). CDR3 size: 15 residues. Germline V gives CDR1 MNHEY, CDR2 SMNVEV (reference sequence). CDR3 protein: CASGFARGANYGYTF. In DNA form, the CDR3 reads TGTGCCAGCGGTTTTGCCAGGGGAGCTAACTATGGCTACACCTTC.

V gene TRBV5-1 combines with J gene TRBJ1-6; TRBD1 agrees at 9 bases. This CDR3 is 17 amino acids long. Unmatched junction bases numbered 6, after V lost 0 bases and J lost 5 bases. Germline V gene data show CDR1 as SGHRS and CDR2 as YFSETQ. In DNA form, the CDR3 reads TGCGCCAGCAGCTTGGCCCTTGGGACAGGGAATAATTCACCCCTCCACTTT. Its translation is CASSLALGTGNNSPLHF.

The chain uses TRBV5-4 and TRBJ2-3; 8 nucleotides align to TRBD2. The V gene's germline CDR1 is SGHNT and CDR2 YYREEE (reference sequence). The trim removed 4 bases at V and 6 bases at J, leaving 13 bases unmatched. The CDR3 length is 16 residues. The CDR3 nucleotides are TGTGCCAGCAGCCCCTCGCGGGGGGACCCTCGGGATACGCAGTATTTT. This translates into CASSPSRGDPRDTQYF.

V is TRBV30 and J is TRBJ1-3; no clear D. This CDR3 has 14 residues. Trimming left V 2 bases short and J 0 bases short, with 8 bases between. Germline assignment: CDR1 GTSNPN and CDR2 SVGIG (reference sequence). DNA for the CDR3: TGTGCCTGGAGTTCAGTGTTCTCTGGAAACACCATATATTTT. This sequence encodes CAWSSVFSGNTIYF.

This chain uses TRBV29-1 with TRBJ1-2, with D tentatively TRBD1 (5 bases). Trimming removed 1 base from V and 2 bases from J, with 14 bases in between. Germline-derived CDR1 and CDR2 are SQVTM and ANQGSEA. The CDR3 runs 15 residues. CDR3 sequence: CSVEAGTEANYGYTF. Here the CDR3 DNA reads TGCAGCGTTGAAGCCGGGACCGAGGCCAACTATGGCTACACCTTC.

The V gene is TRBV6-5, the J gene TRBJ2-7, with D uncertain. Germline CDR1 reads MNHEY; CDR2 reads SVGAGI. Trimming removed 3 bases at V and 7 bases at J, with 13 bases between. This CDR3 comprises 13 residues. This CDR3 is CASSYQSSGEQYF. The CDR3 coding sequence is TGTGCCAGCAGTTATCAAAGTTCCGGGGAGCAGTACTTC.

The chain recombines TRBV7-2 with TRBJ2-5, with D tentatively TRBD2 (6 bases). The CDR3 contains 15 residues. V lost 2 bases and J 3 bases, leaving 13 bases between the germline ends. The germline V gene has CDR1 SGHTA and CDR2 FQGNSA. CDR3 sequence (DNA): TGTGCCAGCAGCTTAAATGGGGGGTTTAAAGAGACCCAGTACTTC. Protein product: CASSLNGGFKETQYF.

The V call is TRBV30, the J call TRBJ1-5, with no clear D. The CDR3 is 13 amino acids. The germline CDR1 and CDR2 sequences are GTSNPN and SVGIG (reference sequence). Trimming removed 1 base from V and 0 bases from J, with 4 bases in between. The DNA for the CDR3 is TGTGCCTGGAGTGGTGATAGCAATCAGCCCCAGCATTTT. It specifies CAWSGDSNQPQHF. Filled out from reference TRBV30 and TRBJ1-5, the complete variable domain reads SQTIHQWPATLVQPVGSPLSLECTVEGTSNPNLYWYRQAAGRGLQLLFYSVGIGQISSEVPQNLSASRPQDRQFILSSKKLLLSDSGFYLCAWSGDSNQPQHFGDGTRLSIL.

The V and J genes are TRBV19 and TRBJ2-6; D tentatively fits TRBD1 or TRBD2 (5 bases each). Germline V gives CDR1 LNHDA, CDR2 SQIVND (reference sequence). CDR3 length: 16 residues. Trimming took off 5 bases at V and 4 bases at J, with 15 bases between the two ends. CDR3 amino acids: CASSPPGAGGANVLTF. The DNA of the CDR3 is TGTGCCAGTAGTCCCCCCGGGGCCGGGGGGGCCAACGTCCTGACTTTC.

The V and J genes are TRBV9 and TRBJ1-1, with D possibly being TRBD1 (6 bases). CDR3 length equals 14 residues. Germline V gives CDR1 SGDLS, CDR2 YYNGEE. V was cut by 1 base and J by 4 bases, with 11 bases left in between. The CDR3, as DNA: TGTGCCAGCAGCGTACTAGGGGGGAGCACTGAAGCTTTCTTT. This encodes CASSVLGGSTEAFF.

The genes are TRBV7-9 and TRBJ1-1; D is unclear. The germline CDR1 and CDR2 sequences are SEHNR and FQNEAQ (reference sequence). V lost 5 bases and J lost 0, with 4 bases in between. CDR3 size: 12 residues. The CDR3 is CASSILNTEAFF. The CDR3 bases are TGTGCCAGCAGCATATTGAACACTGAAGCTTTCTTT.

The chain carries TRBV2 and TRBJ1-4, with 7 bases matching TRBD1. V was clipped by 8 bases and J by 4 bases; unmatched bases: 7. The CDR3 sequence is 14 residues long. Per the germline V gene, CDR1 is SNHLY and CDR2 is FYNNEI. The CDR3 spells CASRFGTDNEKLFF. CDR3 coding DNA: TGTGCCAGCCGATTCGGGACAGATAATGAAAAACTGTTTTTT.

This clone was counted once. The chain combines TRBV11-3 with TRBJ1-1; D not certain. The V end lost 2 bases, the J end lost 5 bases, and 12 bases lay between the germline ends. This CDR3 contains 14 residues. Germline-derived CDR1 and CDR2 are SGHNT and YENEEA. The CDR3 DNA is TGTGCCAGCAGCTTATCCATGGATTCAACTGAAGCTTTCTTT. Its protein is CASSLSMDSTEAFF.

The chain joins TRBV18 to TRBJ1-1; D remains unclear. The CDR3 contains 13 residues. Germline CDR1 and CDR2: KGHSH and LQKENI. Trimming removed 3 bases at V and 1 base at J, with 6 bases between. As DNA, the CDR3 is TGTGCCAGCTCACCGGAAGGGAACACTGAAGCTTTCTTT. This gives the protein CASSPEGNTEAFF.

This clone has only one observation. V is TRBV7-9 and J is TRBJ2-1; 9 nucleotides line up with TRBD2. The CDR3 totals 13 residues. V lost 1 base to trimming and J lost 10 bases; unmatched junction nucleotides: 2. Per the germline V gene, CDR1 is SEHNR and CDR2 is FQNEAQ (reference sequence). CDR3: CASSLGLADEQFF. CDR3 coding DNA: TGTGCCAGCAGCTTAGGACTAGCGGACGAGCAGTTCTTC.

The V call is TRBV5-1, the J call TRBJ1-4; TRBD1 agrees at 9 bases. Germline CDR1 reads SGHRS; CDR2 reads YFSETQ. This CDR3 is 15 amino acids long. The J segment lost 5 bases and the V segment lost 1 base, leaving 3 bases of the junction unmatched. The CDR3 protein is CASSLQTGGNEKLFF. The CDR3 coding sequence is TGCGCCAGCAGCTTGCAGACAGGGGGAAATGAAAAACTGTTTTTT.

In its sample, this clone was seen a few times. The chain joins TRBV7-9 to TRBJ1-4; tentative D call: TRBD1 (5 bases). The CDR3 sequence is 14 residues long. CDR1 is SEHNR and CDR2 is FQNEAQ in the germline V gene (reference sequence). V dropped 2 bases and J dropped 7 bases, with 11 bases sitting between them. CDR3 sequence: CASSLSGGVEKLFF. The CDR3 DNA follows: TGTGCCAGCAGCTTATCGGGGGGAGTTGAAAAACTGTTTTTT.

The rearrangement uses TRBV4-3 and TRBJ1-1; a weak D match, TRBD1 (5 bases). CDR1 LGHNA and CDR2 YSLEER come from the germline V gene. This CDR3 has 14 amino acids. The germline V and J ends were trimmed by 6 bases and 4 bases, with 15 bases remaining between them. The DNA of the CDR3 is TGCGCCAGCAGAGATGGGGGGTTGAGCACTGAAGCTTTCTTT. Amino acid sequence: CASRDGGLSTEAFF.

Here the CDR3 reads CASSVGGATRNSGNTIYF. CDR3 in DNA: TGTGCCAGCAGTGTGGGGGGGGCGACCCGTAACTCTGGAAACACCATATATTTT. The chain employs TRBV28 and TRBJ1-3, with a possible D match to TRBD1 (6 bases). Germline V gene lookup returns CDR1 MDHEN and CDR2 SYDVKM. V lost 5 bases to trimming and J lost 0 bases, with 20 bases between them. The CDR3 contains 18 residues.

A single count supports this clone. The CDR3 spells CASSFSGENTEAFF. The CDR3 nucleotides are TGCGCCAGCAGCTTCTCTGGCGAGAACACTGAAGCTTTCTTT. The chain combines TRBV5-1 with TRBJ1-1, with no clear D. The germline V gene encodes CDR1 SGHRS and CDR2 YFSETQ. The V end was cut by 2 bases, the J end by 1 base, with 9 bases between. CDR3 length: 14 residues.

V is TRBV7-2 and J is TRBJ1-1; D is unresolved. CDR1 SGHTA and CDR2 FQGNSA come from the germline V gene. The CDR3 length is 13 residues. V was shortened by 5 bases and J by 12 bases, with 19 bases between the two germline ends. CDR3 loop: CASSPEPPRTPFF. CDR3 nucleotides: TGTGCCAGCAGCCCCGAACCGCCCCGGACCCCTTTCTTT.

The gene calls are TRBV7-6 and TRBJ2-7; D unresolved. Germline V lookup: CDR1 SGHVS, CDR2 FNYEAQ. The CDR3 spans 14 residues. V lost 2 bases, J lost 0 bases, and 8 bases lay in between. CDR3 amino acids: CASSLTVNSYEQYF. Here the CDR3 DNA reads TGTGCCAGCAGCTTAACCGTCAACTCCTACGAGCAGTACTTC.

The J gene is TRBJ2-3, the V gene TRBV27, with TRBD1 matching 9 bases. Germline V gene data show CDR1 as MNHEY and CDR2 as SMNVEV (reference sequence). Trimming removed 8 bases from V and 4 bases from J; junction bases left unmatched: 10. The CDR3 loop spans 15 amino acids. CDR3 region: CASQPGQGRADTQYF. CDR3 in DNA: TGTGCCAGCCAACCGGGACAGGGAAGGGCAGATACGCAGTATTTT.

This clone was detected only once. The CDR3 DNA reads as TGCGCCAGCAGCCCCGAGGCTGGAAACACCATATATTTT. Translation: CASSPEAGNTIYF. This chain connects TRBV10-2 to TRBJ1-3; D gene uncertain. Germline V gene sequence: CDR1 WSHSY, CDR2 SAAADI. Trimming pared 6 bases from V and 2 bases from J, leaving 8 bases between. The CDR3 has 13 residues.

This clone was found a few times. The V call is TRBV7-3, the J call TRBJ2-3; no clear D. Trimming cost V 5 bases and J 1 base, with 7 bases left between them. Germline values: CDR1 SGHTA, CDR2 FQGTGA. The CDR3 contains 13 residues. The CDR3: CASSVERTDTQYF. The CDR3, as DNA: TGTGCCAGCAGCGTAGAGCGCACAGATACGCAGTATTTT.

This chain uses TRBV2 with TRBJ2-5; 9 bases are a match to TRBD1. Per the germline V gene, CDR1 is SNHLY and CDR2 is FYNNEI. The CDR3 consists of 15 residues. J lost 5 bases, V lost 4 bases, and 8 bases had no gene match. CDR3 protein: CASSVGTGYVETQYF. The CDR3, as DNA: TGTGCCAGCAGTGTCGGGACAGGGTATGTCGAGACCCAGTACTTC. The variable domain in full, with the rest retrieved from reference TRBV2 and TRBJ2-5, is EPEVTQTPSHQVTQMGQEVILRCVPISNHLYFYWYRQILGQKVEFLVSFYNNEISEKSEIFDDQFSVERPDGSNFTLKIRSTKLEDSAMYFCASSVGTGYVETQYFGPGTRLLVL.

The chain combines TRBV10-3 with TRBJ2-1; 7 bases are a match to TRBD2. With V trimmed by 4 bases and J by 5 bases, 5 bases remained unmatched. The CDR3 runs 14 residues. Germline V gene sequence: CDR1 ENHRY, CDR2 SYGVKD. The CDR3: CAISAGGGDNEQFF. CDR3 nucleotide sequence: TGTGCCATCAGTGCGGGTGGGGGGGACAATGAGCAGTTCTTC.

The chain has TRBV6-1 and TRBJ2-5, with 12 bases that match TRBD2. The germline V gene encodes CDR1 MNHNS and CDR2 SASEGT. The CDR3 spans 15 residues. The V and J ends lost 2 bases and 2 bases, in that order; junction bases with no gene match: 0. In DNA form, the CDR3 reads TGTGCCAGCAGTGAACTAGCGGGGGGGCAAGAGACCCAGTACTTC. The encoded protein is CASSELAGGQETQYF.

This chain uses TRBV6-6 with TRBJ2-2; D not certain. The CDR3 totals 13 residues. V was pared by 5 bases and J by 3 bases, with 7 bases between. Germline V gene sequence: CDR1 MNHNY, CDR2 SVGAGI (reference sequence). As DNA, the CDR3 is TGTGCCAGCAGTGGGTCGGACACCGGGGAGCTGTTTTTT. Translation: CASSGSDTGELFF.

This sequence joins TRBV27 and TRBJ1-2; 7 positions match TRBD1. There are 13 residues in the CDR3. CDR1 MNHEY and CDR2 SMNVEV come from the germline V gene (reference sequence). Losses at the gene ends were 5 bases for V and 6 bases for J; bases not matched to a gene: 6. This chain's CDR3 is CASSPSGGDGYTF. For the CDR3, the DNA is TGTGCCAGCAGTCCCTCAGGGGGGGATGGCTACACCTTC.